This TCR beta chain was captured in a study of blood T cell repertoires in COVID-19. TCRdb's copy holds only in-frame clones and misses some; the assay was immunoSEQ multiplex PCR. Altogether about 190,000 clones are present, roughly four fifths being singletons, with the ten largest covering more than 4.5%. Germline loops: CDR1 SNHLY, CDR2 FYNNEI. There are 11 residues in the CDR3. With 6 bases removed from V and 6 bases from J, the gap between germline ends came to 9 bases. The specimen sequenced was peripheral blood. The clonotype originates from a woman between 70 and 85 years old with active or convalescent COVID-19. The chain employs TRBV2 and TRBJ2-7; D is ambiguous. The CDR3 reads CASSARFEQYF. The CDR3 bases are TGTGCCAGCAGCGCCCGGTTCGAGCAGTACTTC.